This T cell receptor (beta chain) was found in a study of blood T cell repertoires in COVID-19. At the level of the study: In each case, the material was cDNA or gDNA derived from T cells, B-cell-depleted T cells, or PBMCs.

Authors' data handling: Reference gene primer amplification gave nucleated cell count estimates. The assay was immunoSEQ multiplex PCR, and TCRdb's table has in-frame clones only and misses some. The V and J calls and the clone size are those of that table, but D and trimming were determined from the DNA. The data hold 150,000 to 200,000 clones, with roughly 78% observed a single time. Germline V lookup: CDR1 MNHEY, CDR2 SVGAGI. The CDR3 is 14 residues long. The V and J ends lost 6 bases and 2 bases, in that order; junction bases with no gene match: 2. This receptor was taken from a woman of 80 years or more with active or convalescent COVID-19. Material: peripheral blood. This sequence joins TRBV6-5 and TRBJ2-2, with 8 bases matching TRBD1. For the CDR3, the DNA is TGTGCCAGCAGATCAGGGGGCAACACCGGGGAGCTGTTTTTT. This codes for CASRSGGNTGELFF.